These 2 T cell receptor beta chains originate from one sample sequenced in a study of human T cells and chemical hapten exposure. TCRdb re-derived calls from the RACE reads in MiXCR, one entry per CDR3 protein. The repertoire holds approximately 32,000 distinct CDR3 sequences, with about 12% as singletons. The time point was: pre-sensitization, week 0. As to treatment: therapeutic diphenylcyclopropenone sensitization with weekly scalp DPC. Sequencing started from total RNA isolated from unfractionated whole blood. This specimen consisted of whole blood, obtained in connection with sensitization to the hapten diphenylcyclopropenone (DPC). These receptors were obtained from a woman aged 40 to 55 with alopecia areata. Some clones in this sample may be carry-over from other donors' samples.

At least ten counts were recorded for this clonotype. This chain links TRBV6-2 or TRBV6-3 with TRBJ2-1, with 14 bases that match TRBD2. Losses at the gene ends were 2 bases for V and 3 bases for J; bases not matched to a gene: 6. Per germline, CDR1 MNHEY and CDR2 SVGEGT. There are 18 residues in the CDR3. In DNA, the CDR3 is TGTGCCAGCAGTTACGGAGGACTAGCGGGAGGTAACTACAATGAGCAGTTCTTC. Amino acids: CASSYGGLAGGNYNEQFF.

V and J are TRBV9 and TRBJ1-1, with a weak D call TRBD1 (5 bases). Germline V gives CDR1 SGDLS, CDR2 YYNGEE. There are 13 residues in the CDR3. V was clipped by 2 bases and J by 8 bases, with 13 bases between them. CDR3 loop: CASSVDIRQEAFF. The CDR3 coding sequence is TGTGCCAGCAGCGTCGATATCCGACAGGAAGCTTTCTTT.